The 8 T cell receptor beta chains below were found in one sample sequenced in a study of OX40 agonist ivuxolimab in advanced cancers. The method was immunoSEQ multiplex PCR; TCRdb's version includes in-frame clones alone and lacks a portion of them. The data show fewer than 25,000 clones, with about 88% seen just once and about a third held by the top ten. The sequencing here drew on CD4+ or CD8+ T cells sorted from blood, taken in a trial of the OX40 agonist ivuxolimab. These receptors were obtained from an adult with an advanced solid tumor such as melanoma, head and neck, liver or kidney cancer.

V and J are TRBV6-1 and TRBJ2-7; 10 positions match TRBD2. Germline V gene sequence: CDR1 MNHNS, CDR2 SASEGT. The CDR3 is 15 amino acids. V lost 4 bases, J lost 6 bases, and 9 bases stayed unmatched. CDR3 residues: CASSGSGRANSEQYF. The CDR3 DNA sequence: TGTGCCAGCAGTGGCAGCGGGAGGGCGAATAGCGAGCAGTACTTC.

The gene calls are TRBV19 and TRBJ2-5, with 7 bases fitting TRBD2. CDR1 and CDR2 (germline): LNHDA, SQIVND (reference sequence). The CDR3 has 14 amino acids. Losses at the gene ends were 3 bases for V and 5 bases for J; bases not matched to a gene: 6. The CDR3 is CASSMTGGDETQYF. The CDR3 DNA is TGTGCCAGTAGTATGACGGGGGGAGACGAGACCCAGTACTTC.

This clone was seen once. This sequence joins TRBV7-2 and TRBJ1-4; no firm D call. The CDR3 totals 14 residues. Looked up from germline, CDR1 is SGHTA and CDR2 is FQGNSA. V lost 3 bases and J lost 7, with 12 bases in between. The CDR3, as DNA: TGTGCCAGCAGCTTGGGATCTCCCCCTGAAAAACTGTTTTTT. This sequence encodes CASSLGSPPEKLFF.

J is TRBJ2-7 and V is TRBV10-2, with TRBD2 as a possible D gene (6 bases). CDR3 length equals 15 residues. The V and J ends lost 0 bases and 7 bases respectively, with 16 bases between them. From germline, CDR1 is WSHSY and CDR2 SAAADI. CDR3 residues: CASSESTLAGREQYF. DNA of the CDR3: TGCGCCAGCAGTGAGTCGACTCTGGCGGGACGAGAGCAGTACTTC.

The chain is built from TRBV18 and TRBJ2-1; D uncertain. Trimming took off 6 bases at V and 9 bases at J, with 15 bases between the two ends. Germline CDR1 reads KGHSH; CDR2 reads LQKENI. The CDR3 covers 13 residues. The CDR3 spells CASSPLGFPEQFF. Here the CDR3 DNA reads TGTGCCAGCTCCCCCCTAGGGTTTCCTGAGCAGTTCTTC.

The chain has TRBV5-6 and TRBJ1-4; 7 bases agree with TRBD1. This CDR3 has 14 residues. J lost 4 bases, V lost 4 bases, and 4 bases had no gene match. Germline V gene sequence: CDR1 SGHDT, CDR2 YYEEEE. The CDR3 coding sequence is TGTGCCAGCAGCAAGGACAGGCTTAATGAAAAACTGTTTTTT. Translated, it gives CASSKDRLNEKLFF. The entire variable domain, with the rest obtained from reference TRBV5-6 and TRBJ1-4, is as follows: DAGVTQSPTHLIKTRGQQVTLRCSPKSGHDTVSWYQQALGQGPQFIFQYYEEEERQRGNFPDRFSGHQFPNYSSELNVNALLLGDSALYLCASSKDRLNEKLFFGSGTQLSVL.

This chain links TRBV7-8 with TRBJ2-3, with TRBD2 matching over 9 bases. This CDR3 is 21 amino acids long. After removal of 0 bases from V and 0 bases from J, the junction contained 16 bases not matched to a gene. In germline, CDR1 is SGHVS, CDR2 FQNEAQ. The DNA of the CDR3 is TGTGCCAGCAGCTTAGCCCTCGGGGGGGGAGCGGGAGGCTCTAGCACAGATACGCAGTATTTT. It encodes CASSLALGGGAGGSSTDTQYF.

This chain links TRBV5-1 with TRBJ2-7; the match to TRBD2 covers 7 bases. This CDR3 is built from 14 residues. V dropped 4 bases and J dropped 2; count of bases not matched to a gene: 6. The germline V gene has CDR1 SGHRS and CDR2 YFSETQ. The CDR3 nucleotides read TGCGCCAGCAGCGTGCGCGGGGGAACCTACGAGCAGTACTTC. As protein: CASSVRGGTYEQYF.